A selection of T cell receptor beta chains follows, all from one sample in a study of cytomegalovirus exposure and HLA in healthy donors. Some clones are missing from TCRdb's copy, which holds only in-frame ones; the method was immunoSEQ multiplex PCR. The sample carries about 120,000 clones, over 60% recorded once. The sequenced material came from PBMCs. The receptor set was obtained from a man in his forties in good health and CMV-seropositive. CDR3s leave out the opening cysteine and the closing phenylalanine or tryptophan. Some rows mark clone size as missing; the rest say once, few, many or name a class of expanded clone.

V: TRBV7-2; size: -; J: TRBJ1-5; CDR3: ASSPEQQGVRQPQH
V: TRBV5-1; size: once; J: TRBJ2-5; CDR3: ASSQSTGETQY
V: TRBV28; size: once; J: TRBJ2-1; CDR3: ASSLEARVNEQF
V: TRBV7-2; size: -; J: TRBJ2-7; CDR3: ASSSPGLAGGPHEQY
V: TRBV5-6; size: -; J: TRBJ2-7; CDR3: ASSRESYEQY